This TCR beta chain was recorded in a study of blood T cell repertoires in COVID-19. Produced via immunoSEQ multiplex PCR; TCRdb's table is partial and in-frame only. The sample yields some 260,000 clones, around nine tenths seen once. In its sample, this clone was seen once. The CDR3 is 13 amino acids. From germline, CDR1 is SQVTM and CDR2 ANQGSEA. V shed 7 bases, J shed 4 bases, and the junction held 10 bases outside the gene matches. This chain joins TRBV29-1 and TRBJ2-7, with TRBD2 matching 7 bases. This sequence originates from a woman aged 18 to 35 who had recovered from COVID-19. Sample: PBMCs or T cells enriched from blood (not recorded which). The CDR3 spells CSAVRGEGYEQYF. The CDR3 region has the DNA TGCAGCGCAGTTCGGGGGGAGGGATACGAGCAGTACTTC.